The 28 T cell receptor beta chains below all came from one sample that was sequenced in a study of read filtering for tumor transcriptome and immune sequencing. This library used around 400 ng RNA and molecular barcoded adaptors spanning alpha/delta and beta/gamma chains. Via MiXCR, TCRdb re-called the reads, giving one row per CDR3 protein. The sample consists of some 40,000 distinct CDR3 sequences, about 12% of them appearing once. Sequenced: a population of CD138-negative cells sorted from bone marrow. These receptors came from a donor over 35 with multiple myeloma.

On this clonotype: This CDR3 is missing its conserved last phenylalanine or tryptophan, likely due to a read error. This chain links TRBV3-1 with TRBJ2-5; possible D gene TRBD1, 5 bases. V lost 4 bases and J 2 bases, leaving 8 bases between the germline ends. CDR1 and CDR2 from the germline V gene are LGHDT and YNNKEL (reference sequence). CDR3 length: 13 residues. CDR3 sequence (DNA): TGTGCCAGCAGCCTGGGGCAGCAAGAGACCCAGTACCTC. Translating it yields CASSLGQQETQYL.

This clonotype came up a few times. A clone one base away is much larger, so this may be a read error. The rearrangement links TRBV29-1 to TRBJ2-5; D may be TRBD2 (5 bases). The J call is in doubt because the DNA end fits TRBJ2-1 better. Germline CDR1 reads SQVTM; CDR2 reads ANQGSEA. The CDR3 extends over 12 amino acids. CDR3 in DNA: TGCAGCGTTGATTTAGCGCGGATGACCCAGTTCTTC. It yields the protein CSVDLARMTQFF.

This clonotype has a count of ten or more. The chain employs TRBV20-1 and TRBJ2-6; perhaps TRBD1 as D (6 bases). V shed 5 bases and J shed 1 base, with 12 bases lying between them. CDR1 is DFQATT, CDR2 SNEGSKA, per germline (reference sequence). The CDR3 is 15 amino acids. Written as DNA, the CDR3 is TGCAGTGCTCCTCCACAGGGTTCTGGGGCCAACGTCCTGACTTTC. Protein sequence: CSAPPQGSGANVLTF.

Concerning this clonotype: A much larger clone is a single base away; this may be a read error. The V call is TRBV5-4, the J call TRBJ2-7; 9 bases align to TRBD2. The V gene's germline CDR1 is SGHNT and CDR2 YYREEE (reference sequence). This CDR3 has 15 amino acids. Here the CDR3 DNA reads TGTGGCAGCAGCTGGGGGACTAGCCCTACCTACGAGCAGTACTTC. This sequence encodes CGSSWGTSPTYEQYF.

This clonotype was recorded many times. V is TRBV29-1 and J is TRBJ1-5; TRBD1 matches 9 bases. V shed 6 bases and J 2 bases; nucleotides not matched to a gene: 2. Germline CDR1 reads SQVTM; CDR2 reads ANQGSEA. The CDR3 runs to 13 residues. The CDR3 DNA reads TGCAGCGTACAGGGGGCTCGCAATCAGCCCCAGCATTTT. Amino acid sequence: CSVQGARNQPQHF. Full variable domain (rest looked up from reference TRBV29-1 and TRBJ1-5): SAVISQKPSRDICQRGTSLTIQCQVDSQVTMMFWYRQQPGQSLTLIATANQGSEATYESGFVIDKFPISRPNLTFSTLTVSNMSPEDSSIYLCSVQGARNQPQHFGDGTRLSIL.

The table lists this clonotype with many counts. In DNA form, the CDR3 reads TGTGCCAGCAGTCGAACACCCGGACGGACCTACGAGCAGTACTTC. Translated: CASSRTPGRTYEQYF. The chain carries TRBV12-3 or TRBV12-4 and TRBJ2-7; D is undetermined. V lost 5 bases and J lost 2, with 16 bases in between. The CDR3 totals 15 residues.

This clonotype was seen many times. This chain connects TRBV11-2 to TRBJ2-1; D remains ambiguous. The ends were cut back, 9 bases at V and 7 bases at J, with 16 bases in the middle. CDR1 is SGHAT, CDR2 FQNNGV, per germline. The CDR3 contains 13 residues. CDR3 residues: CASTGSLGNEQFF. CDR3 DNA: TGTGCCAGTACCGGATCGCTTGGGAATGAGCAGTTCTTC.

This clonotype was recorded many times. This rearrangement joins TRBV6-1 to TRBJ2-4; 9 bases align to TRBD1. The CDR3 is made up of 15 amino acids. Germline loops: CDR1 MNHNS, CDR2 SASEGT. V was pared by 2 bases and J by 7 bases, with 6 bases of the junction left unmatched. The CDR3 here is CASSESGQGGNIQYF. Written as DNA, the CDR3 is TGTGCCAGCAGTGAATCGGGACAGGGCGGTAACATTCAGTACTTC.

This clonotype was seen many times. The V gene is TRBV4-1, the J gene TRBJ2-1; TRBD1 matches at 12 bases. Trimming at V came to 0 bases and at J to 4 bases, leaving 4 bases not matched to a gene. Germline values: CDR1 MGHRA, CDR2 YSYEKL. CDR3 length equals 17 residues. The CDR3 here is CASSQDGGQGAYNEQFF. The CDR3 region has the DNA TGCGCCAGCAGCCAAGATGGGGGACAGGGGGCTTACAATGAGCAGTTCTTC.

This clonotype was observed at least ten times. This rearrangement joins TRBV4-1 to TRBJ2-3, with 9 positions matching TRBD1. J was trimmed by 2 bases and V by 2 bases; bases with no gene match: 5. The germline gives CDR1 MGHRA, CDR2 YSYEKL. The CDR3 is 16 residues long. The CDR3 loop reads CASSQFDRGNTDTQYF. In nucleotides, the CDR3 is TGCGCCAGCAGCCAATTTGACAGGGGGAACACAGATACGCAGTATTTT.

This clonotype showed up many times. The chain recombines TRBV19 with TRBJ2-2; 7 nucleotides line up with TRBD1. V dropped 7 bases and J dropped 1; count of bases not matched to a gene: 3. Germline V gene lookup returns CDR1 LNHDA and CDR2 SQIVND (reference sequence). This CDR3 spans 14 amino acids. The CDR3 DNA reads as TGTGCCAGTATAGGGGACAGGAACACCGGGGAGCTGTTTTTT. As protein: CASIGDRNTGELFF. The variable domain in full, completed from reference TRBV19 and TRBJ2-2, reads DGGITQSPKYLFRKEGQNVTLSCEQNLNHDAMYWYRQDPGQGLRLIYYSQIVNDFQKGDIAEGYSVSREKKESFPLTVTSAQKNPTAFYLCASIGDRNTGELFFGEGSRLTVL.

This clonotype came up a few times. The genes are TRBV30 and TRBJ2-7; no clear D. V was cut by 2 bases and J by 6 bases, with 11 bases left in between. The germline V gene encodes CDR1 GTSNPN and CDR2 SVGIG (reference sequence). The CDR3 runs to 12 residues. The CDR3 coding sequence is TGTGCCTGGAGTCAGGTAGGCTTCGAGCAGTACTTC. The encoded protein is CAWSQVGFEQYF.

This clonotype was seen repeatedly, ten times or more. The DNA of the CDR3 is TGTGCCAGCAGCTTGGGGCCCCTGGACGGATACAATGAGCAGTTCTTC. Its protein is CASSLGPLDGYNEQFF. V gene TRBV5-4 combines with J gene TRBJ2-1; D not certain. With 0 bases removed from V and 4 bases from J, the gap between germline ends came to 14 bases. The CDR3 extends over 16 amino acids. CDR1 and CDR2 (germline): SGHNT, YYREEE (reference sequence).

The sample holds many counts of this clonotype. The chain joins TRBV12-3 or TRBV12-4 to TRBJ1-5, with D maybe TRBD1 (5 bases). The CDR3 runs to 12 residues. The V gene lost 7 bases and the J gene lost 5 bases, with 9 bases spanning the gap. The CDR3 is CASTDRYQPQHF. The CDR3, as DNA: TGTGCCAGCACCGACAGATATCAGCCCCAGCATTTT.

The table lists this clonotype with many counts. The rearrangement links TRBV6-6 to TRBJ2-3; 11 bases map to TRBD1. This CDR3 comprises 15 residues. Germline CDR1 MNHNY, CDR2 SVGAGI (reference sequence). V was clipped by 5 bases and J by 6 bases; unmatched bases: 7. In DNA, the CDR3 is TGTGCCAGCAGTCCCGGGACAGGGGGTTTGGATACGCAGTATTTT. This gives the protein CASSPGTGGLDTQYF.

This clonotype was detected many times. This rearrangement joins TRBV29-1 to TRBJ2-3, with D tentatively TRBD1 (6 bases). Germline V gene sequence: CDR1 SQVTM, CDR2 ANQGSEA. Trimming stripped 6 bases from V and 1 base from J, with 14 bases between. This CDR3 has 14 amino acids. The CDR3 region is CSVIQGMGTDTQYF. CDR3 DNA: TGCAGCGTGATACAGGGAATGGGCACAGATACGCAGTATTTT.

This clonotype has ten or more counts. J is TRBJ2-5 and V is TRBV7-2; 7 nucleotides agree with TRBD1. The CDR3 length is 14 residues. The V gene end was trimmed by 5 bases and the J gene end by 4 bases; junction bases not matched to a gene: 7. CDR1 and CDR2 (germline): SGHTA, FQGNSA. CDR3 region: CASSMTGTVETQYF. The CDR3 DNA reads TGTGCCAGCAGCATGACAGGGACGGTAGAGACCCAGTACTTC.

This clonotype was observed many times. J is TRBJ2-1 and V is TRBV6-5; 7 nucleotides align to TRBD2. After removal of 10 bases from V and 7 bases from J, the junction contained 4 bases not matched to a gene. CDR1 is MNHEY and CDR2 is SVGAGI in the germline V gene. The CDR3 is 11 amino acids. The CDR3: CATRGENEQFF. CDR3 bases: TGTGCCACTCGGGGGGAGAATGAGCAGTTCTTC.

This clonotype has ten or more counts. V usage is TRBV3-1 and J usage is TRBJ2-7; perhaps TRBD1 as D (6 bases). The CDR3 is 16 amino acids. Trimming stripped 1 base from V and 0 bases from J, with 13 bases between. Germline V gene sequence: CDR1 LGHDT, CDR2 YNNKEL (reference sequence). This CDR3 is CASSQVGGMGSYEQYF. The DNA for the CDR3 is TGTGCCAGCAGCCAAGTTGGGGGCATGGGCTCCTACGAGCAGTACTTC.

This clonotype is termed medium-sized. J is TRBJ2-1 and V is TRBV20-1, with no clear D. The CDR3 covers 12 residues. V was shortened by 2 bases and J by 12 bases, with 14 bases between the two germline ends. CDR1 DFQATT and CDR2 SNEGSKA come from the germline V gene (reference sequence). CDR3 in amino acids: CSARTPTAPQFF. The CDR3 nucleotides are TGCAGTGCTAGAACCCCTACCGCCCCGCAGTTCTTC.

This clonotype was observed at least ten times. The CDR3 DNA is TGTGCCAGTAGTATAATTGACGGTCGGCAGGGAAAATCCAATGAGCAGTTCTTC. Translating it yields CASSIIDGRQGKSNEQFF. J is TRBJ2-1 and V is TRBV19; D may be TRBD1 (5 bases). The CDR3 runs to 18 residues. Germline loops: CDR1 LNHDA, CDR2 SQIVND (reference sequence). The ends were cut back, 2 bases at V and 6 bases at J, with 23 bases in the middle.

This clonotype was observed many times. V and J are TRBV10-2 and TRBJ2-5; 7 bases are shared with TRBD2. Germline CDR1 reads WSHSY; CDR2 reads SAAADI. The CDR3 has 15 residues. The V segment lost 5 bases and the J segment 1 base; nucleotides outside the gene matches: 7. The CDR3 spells CASSPSGALQETQYF. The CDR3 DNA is TGCGCCAGCAGTCCGAGCGGGGCCCTCCAAGAGACCCAGTACTTC.

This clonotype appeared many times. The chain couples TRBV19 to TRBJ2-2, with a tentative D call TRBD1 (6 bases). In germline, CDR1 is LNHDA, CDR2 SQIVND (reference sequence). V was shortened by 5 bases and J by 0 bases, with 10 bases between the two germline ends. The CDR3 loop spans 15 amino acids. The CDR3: CASSLRTANTGELFF. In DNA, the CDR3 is TGTGCCAGTAGTCTGCGGACAGCGAACACCGGGGAGCTGTTTTTT.

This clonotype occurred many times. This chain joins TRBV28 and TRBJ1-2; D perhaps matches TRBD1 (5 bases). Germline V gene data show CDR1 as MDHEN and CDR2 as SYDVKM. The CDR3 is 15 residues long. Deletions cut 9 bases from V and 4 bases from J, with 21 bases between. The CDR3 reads CASALRGAGTYGYTF. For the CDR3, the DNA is TGTGCCAGTGCATTGAGGGGAGCAGGCACCTATGGCTACACCTTC.

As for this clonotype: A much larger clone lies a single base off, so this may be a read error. The CDR3 DNA is TGTGCCAGCAGCCGGGCAGGGTCGACAGATACGCAGCATTTT. Its protein is CASSRAGSTDTQHF. The V gene is TRBV6-1, the J gene TRBJ2-3, with a tentative D call TRBD1 (5 bases). Near its end, the DNA agrees better with TRBJ1-5, so the J call may be wrong. The CDR3 covers 14 residues. From germline, CDR1 is MNHNS and CDR2 SASEGT.

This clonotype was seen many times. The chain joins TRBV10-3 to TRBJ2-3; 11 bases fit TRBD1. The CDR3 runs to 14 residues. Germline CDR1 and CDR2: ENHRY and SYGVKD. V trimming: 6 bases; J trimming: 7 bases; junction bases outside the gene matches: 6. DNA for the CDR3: TGTGCCATCAGCAAAGGACAGGGGGCAAATACGCAGTATTTT. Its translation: CAISKGQGANTQYF.

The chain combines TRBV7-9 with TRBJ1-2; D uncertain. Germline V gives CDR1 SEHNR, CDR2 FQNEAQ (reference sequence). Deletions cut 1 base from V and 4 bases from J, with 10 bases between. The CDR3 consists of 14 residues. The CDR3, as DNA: TGTGCCAGCAGCTTAGAGAGCCAAATCTATGGCTACACCTTC. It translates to CASSLESQIYGYTF.

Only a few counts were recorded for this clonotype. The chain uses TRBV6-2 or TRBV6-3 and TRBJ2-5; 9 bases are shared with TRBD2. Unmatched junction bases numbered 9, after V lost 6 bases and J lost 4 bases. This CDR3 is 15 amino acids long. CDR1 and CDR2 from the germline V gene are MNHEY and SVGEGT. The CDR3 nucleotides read TGTGCCAGCAGACCCTCGGGACTAGCCTCAGAGACCCAGTACTTC. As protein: CASRPSGLASETQYF.